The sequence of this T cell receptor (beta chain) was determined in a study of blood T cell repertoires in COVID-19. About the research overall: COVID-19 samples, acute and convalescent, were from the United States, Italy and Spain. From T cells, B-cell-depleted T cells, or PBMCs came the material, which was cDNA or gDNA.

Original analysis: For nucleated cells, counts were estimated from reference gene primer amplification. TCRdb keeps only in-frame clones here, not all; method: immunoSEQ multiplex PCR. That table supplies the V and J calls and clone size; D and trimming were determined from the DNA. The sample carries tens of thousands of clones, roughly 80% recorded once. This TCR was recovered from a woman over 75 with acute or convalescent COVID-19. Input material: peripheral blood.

This chain's CDR3 is CSALRQTGYTF. The DNA for the CDR3 is TGCAGTGCCCTTCGACAGACCGGCTACACCTTC. V gene TRBV20-1 combines with J gene TRBJ1-2, with D possibly matching TRBD1 (5 bases). Between the trimmed V and J ends, which lost 6 bases and 8 bases, there was a span of 13 bases. Per the germline V gene, CDR1 is DFQATT and CDR2 is SNEGSKA (reference sequence). The CDR3 contains 11 residues.